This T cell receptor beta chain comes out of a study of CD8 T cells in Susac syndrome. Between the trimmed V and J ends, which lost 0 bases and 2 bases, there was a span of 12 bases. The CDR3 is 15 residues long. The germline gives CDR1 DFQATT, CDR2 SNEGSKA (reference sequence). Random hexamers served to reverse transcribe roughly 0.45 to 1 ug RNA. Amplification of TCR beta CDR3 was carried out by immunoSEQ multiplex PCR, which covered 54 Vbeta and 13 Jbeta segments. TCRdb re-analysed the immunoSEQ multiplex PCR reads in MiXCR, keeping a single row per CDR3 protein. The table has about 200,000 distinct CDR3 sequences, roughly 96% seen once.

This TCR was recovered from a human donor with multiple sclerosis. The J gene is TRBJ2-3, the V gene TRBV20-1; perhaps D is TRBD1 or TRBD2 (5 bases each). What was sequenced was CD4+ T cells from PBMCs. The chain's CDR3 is CSARDPWGSTDTQYF. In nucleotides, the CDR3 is TGCAGTGCTAGAGATCCGTGGGGGTCCACAGATACGCAGTATTTT.